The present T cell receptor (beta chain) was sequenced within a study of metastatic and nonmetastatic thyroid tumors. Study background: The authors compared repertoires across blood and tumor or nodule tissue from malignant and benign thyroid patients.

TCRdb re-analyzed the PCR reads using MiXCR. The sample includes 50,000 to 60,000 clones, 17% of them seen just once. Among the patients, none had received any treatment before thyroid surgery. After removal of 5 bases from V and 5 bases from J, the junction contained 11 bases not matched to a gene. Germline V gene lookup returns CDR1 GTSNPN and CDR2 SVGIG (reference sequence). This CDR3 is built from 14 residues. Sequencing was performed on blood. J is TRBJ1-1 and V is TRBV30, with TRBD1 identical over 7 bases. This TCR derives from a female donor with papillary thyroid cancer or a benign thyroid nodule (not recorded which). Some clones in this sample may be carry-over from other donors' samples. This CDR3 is CAWGPRRGWTEAFF. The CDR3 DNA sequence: TGTGCCTGGGGTCCCCGCAGGGGGTGGACTGAAGCTTTCTTT.